This T cell receptor (beta chain) derives from a study of T cells after yellow fever vaccination. As for the study in general: Researchers used SMART-Seq v4 Ultra Low Input to prepare fractions that had low cell numbers. Study-wide points: Weaker overall, the secondary response nonetheless peaked faster (day 5 versus 15). A large majority of primary-vaccination clones showed up again after the booster (about 97% CD4, almost 90% CD8).

Germline-derived CDR1 and CDR2 are LGHDT and YNNKEL (reference sequence). The CDR3 totals 14 residues. The V gene lost 2 bases and the J gene lost 4 bases, with 11 bases spanning the gap. On this clonotype: Its antigen is not identified.

5'RACE template switching added a universal primer site and UMIs to TCR cDNA. TCRdb itself ran the 5' RACE reads through MiXCR, one entry per CDR3 protein. The table lists about 310,000 distinct CDR3 sequences, roughly 3.5% of them singletons. This receptor was obtained from a man younger than 35 who received the YFV17D yellow fever vaccine. The rearrangement uses TRBV3-1 and TRBJ1-2; a possible D gene is TRBD1 (6 bases). Material: PBMCs, obtained on the day of the yellow fever booster vaccination. The CDR3 here is CASSQSSGAYGYTF. CDR3 DNA sequence: TGTGCCAGCAGCCAAAGCTCGGGGGCCTATGGCTACACCTTC.